This T cell receptor (beta chain) was captured in a study of long-term antiretroviral therapy in people with HIV. About the study: Earliest sampling preceded the 2015 immediate-ART recommendation by about a decade. Study outcomes and limitations: Regardless of time point, clones expanded before ART dominated the repertoire.

To note about this clone: Its antigen is not identified.

Deletions cut 1 base from V and 1 base from J, with 5 bases between. Germline V gene lookup returns CDR1 SGHRS and CDR2 YFSETQ. The CDR3 has 14 residues. immunoSEQ v3.0 was run at survey level. Measured with immunoSEQ multiplex PCR; TCRdb has only the in-frame clones, and not every one. The profile shows around 25,000 clones, 87% of them singletons. The receptor was derived from a man aged 50-60 years with HIV. The genes are TRBV5-1 and TRBJ2-2; D remains ambiguous. Sample: unsorted PBMCs, taken 1.8 years before starting antiretroviral therapy. The CDR3, as DNA: TGCGCCAGCAGCTTGATTTTGAACACCGGGGAGCTGTTTTTT. Translation: CASSLILNTGELFF.